This T cell receptor (beta chain) was captured in a study of blood T cell repertoires in COVID-19. The germline V and J ends were trimmed by 6 bases and 0 bases, with 11 bases remaining between them. Germline V gives CDR1 SNHLY, CDR2 FYNNEI. CDR3 size: 14 residues. Profiling relied on immunoSEQ multiplex PCR, and the TCRdb table lists in-frame clones only, not all of them. The table lists more than 150,000 clones, around 90% of them singletons. The TCR comes from a man between 45 and 60 years old with acute or convalescent COVID-19. The chain uses TRBV2 and TRBJ1-1; tentatively, D is TRBD1 (6 bases). The sample was peripheral blood. The CDR3 protein is CASRGRGMNTEAFF. The CDR3 DNA reads TGTGCCAGCAGAGGCAGGGGAATGAACACTGAAGCTTTCTTT.